This T cell receptor (beta chain) was found in a study of prognosis after radiotherapy for stage I lung cancer. Study overall: Newly diagnosed primary stage I lung tumors were present in approximately 15 patients, and oligometastatic NSCLC after surgical resection of the primary tumor was present in several patients. The biologically effective dose of the SBRT radiotherapy was at least 100 Gy, given over 3 to 5 fractions. Whole-study results and caveats: Divergent TRBV and TRBJ gene usage has reportedly been observed between patients with and without metastases.

The germline gives CDR1 SNHLY, CDR2 FYNNEI. The length of the CDR3 is 13 residues. With 9 bases removed from V and 5 bases from J, the gap between germline ends came to 16 bases. This clonotype was observed many times. Its antigen is still unknown. Amplicons of TCR beta CDR3 were generated from genomic DNA by two-round multiplex PCR. The first PCR round targeted every TRBV and TRBJ gene with specific primers. Using its own MiXCR run on the multiplex PCR reads, TCRdb lists one record per CDR3 protein. This table has about 30,000 distinct CDR3 sequences, less than 35% appearing once. Sample: PBMCs, taken before or after stereotactic body radiation therapy (not recorded which). The TCR originated in a donor over 45 with non-small cell lung cancer. This sequence joins TRBV2 and TRBJ2-5; TRBD1 is a possible D gene (5 bases). The CDR3 here is CASSTGPLETQYF. CDR3 sequence (DNA): TGTGCCAGTAGCACAGGACCCTTGGAGACCCAGTACTTC.